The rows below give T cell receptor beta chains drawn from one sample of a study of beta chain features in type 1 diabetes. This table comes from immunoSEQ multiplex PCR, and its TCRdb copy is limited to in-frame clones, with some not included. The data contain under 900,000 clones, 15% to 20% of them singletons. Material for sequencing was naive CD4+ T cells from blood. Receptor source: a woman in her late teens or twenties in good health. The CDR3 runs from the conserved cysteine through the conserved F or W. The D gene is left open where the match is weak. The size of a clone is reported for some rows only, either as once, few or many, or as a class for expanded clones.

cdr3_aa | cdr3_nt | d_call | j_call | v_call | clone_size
CASSPSSYEQYF | TGTGCCAGCTCACCGAGCTCCTACGAGCAGTACTTC | NA | TRBJ2-7 | TRBV18 | few
CASSPSVTGELFF | TGTGCCAGCAGCCCCTCGGTCACCGGGGAGCTGTTTTTT | NA | TRBJ2-2 | TRBV7-3 | few
CASSPGWTSYNEQFF | TGCGCCAGCAGCCCCGGATGGACGTCCTACAATGAGCAGTTCTTC | NA | TRBJ2-1 | TRBV4-1 | NA
CASSQDRLAVNTGELFF | TGCGCCAGCAGCCAAGACCGGCTAGCGGTAAACACCGGGGAGCTGTTTTTT | TRBD2 | TRBJ2-2 | TRBV4-3 | NA
CASSVGPSGALNEQFF | TGTGCCAGCAGCGTAGGTCCTAGCGGGGCTTTAAATGAGCAGTTCTTC | TRBD2 | TRBJ2-1 | TRBV9 | few
CATISKGLGTEAFF | TGTGCCACCATATCGAAGGGCTTGGGGACTGAAGCTTTCTTT | NA | TRBJ1-1 | TRBV27 | NA
CASSTRTGGYDTQYF | TGTGCCAGCAGCACCAGGACAGGGGGGTACGATACGCAGTATTTT | TRBD1 | TRBJ2-3 | TRBV7-2 | NA
CASSLDPLAGTLWADTQYF | TGTGCCAGCAGCTTAGATCCTTTAGCGGGAACTCTATGGGCAGATACGCAGTATTTT | TRBD2 | TRBJ2-3 | TRBV7-2 | few
CASSLGQLVVNEQFF | TGCGCCAGCAGCTTGGGGCAGTTGGTGGTGAATGAGCAGTTCTTC | NA | TRBJ2-1 | TRBV5-1 | NA
CSVVAGAVEQYF | TGCAGCGTTGTGGCAGGGGCCGTGGAGCAGTACTTC | NA | TRBJ2-7 | TRBV29-1 | NA
CASSQYPGELFF | TGTGCCAGCAGCCAGTACCCCGGGGAGCTGTTTTTT | NA | TRBJ2-2 | TRBV7-2 | few
CASSSSGTGTRGYTF | TGTGCCAGCAGTTCGTCCGGGACAGGGACGAGAGGCTACACCTTC | TRBD1 | TRBJ1-2 | TRBV28 | NA
CSVRTSGRANTQYF | TGCAGCGTCCGGACTAGCGGGAGGGCAAATACGCAGTATTTT | TRBD2 | TRBJ2-3 | TRBV29-1 | few
CASSLFARTYGYTF | TGTGCCAGCAGTTTATTCGCCAGGACCTATGGCTACACCTTC | NA | TRBJ1-2 | TRBV28 | few
CASSGTANTEAFF | TGTGCCAGCAGCGGGACAGCGAACACTGAAGCTTTCTTT | TRBD1 | TRBJ1-1 | TRBV6-1 | few
CASLLLAEAQSEQFF | TGTGCCAGCCTCCTCTTGGCGGAGGCTCAATCGGAGCAGTTCTTC | NA | TRBJ2-1 | TRBV7-9 | NA
CASRRNTGELFF | TGTGCCAGCAGGAGGAACACCGGGGAGCTGTTTTTT | NA | TRBJ2-2 | TRBV7-2 | NA
CASSFRRGGNHEQFF | TGCGCCAGCAGCTTTCGGAGGGGCGGGAACCATGAGCAGTTCTTC | NA | TRBJ2-1 | TRBV5-1 | few
CASSSQGAGYEQYF | TGTGCCAGCAGCTCACAGGGGGCCGGCTACGAGCAGTACTTC | TRBD1 | TRBJ2-7 | TRBV11-2 | NA
CSVLAGANEQFF | TGCAGCGTTTTAGCGGGAGCGAATGAGCAGTTCTTC | TRBD2 | TRBJ2-1 | TRBV29-1 | few
CASSPHNTGELFF | TGTGCCAGCAGTCCTCATAACACCGGGGAGCTGTTTTTT | NA | TRBJ2-2 | TRBV28 | few
CASKVGGRVKTQYF | TGTGCCAGCAAGGTTGGCGGGAGGGTAAAGACCCAGTACTTC | TRBD2 | TRBJ2-5 | TRBV28 | NA
CASRNMGADTQYF | TGTGCCAGCAGAAATATGGGAGCAGATACGCAGTATTTT | NA | TRBJ2-3 | TRBV14 | few
CASSPGTVTGELFF | TGTGCCAGCTCACCAGGGACAGTCACCGGGGAGCTGTTTTTT | TRBD1 | TRBJ2-2 | TRBV18 | NA
CASSSGNGLRSEQFF | TGTGCCAGCAGCTCGGGAAACGGACTTCGATCCGAGCAGTTCTTC | NA | TRBJ2-1 | TRBV11-1 | few
CSVQTGVYSGANVLTF | TGCAGCGTCCAGACAGGGGTCTACTCTGGGGCCAACGTCCTGACTTTC | TRBD1 | TRBJ2-6 | TRBV29-1 | few
CASSTTHGNQPQHF | TGTGCCAGCAGCACGACACACGGCAATCAGCCCCAGCATTTT | NA | TRBJ1-5 | TRBV28 | few
CASRAMNDEQFF | TGTGCCAGCAGGGCCATGAATGATGAGCAGTTCTTC | NA | TRBJ2-1 | TRBV2 | few
CASRNSGAGANVLTF | TGTGCCAGCAGAAACAGTGGTGCTGGGGCCAACGTCCTGACTTTC | NA | TRBJ2-6 | TRBV25-1 | NA
CATSRAGVAGARHF | TGTGCCACCAGCAGAGCCGGCGTCGCGGGAGCACGGCATTTT | TRBD2 | TRBJ2-3 | TRBV15 | NA
CASSLQGGQETQYF | TGCGCCAGCAGCTTGCAGGGAGGCCAGGAGACCCAGTACTTC | NA | TRBJ2-5 | TRBV5-1 | NA